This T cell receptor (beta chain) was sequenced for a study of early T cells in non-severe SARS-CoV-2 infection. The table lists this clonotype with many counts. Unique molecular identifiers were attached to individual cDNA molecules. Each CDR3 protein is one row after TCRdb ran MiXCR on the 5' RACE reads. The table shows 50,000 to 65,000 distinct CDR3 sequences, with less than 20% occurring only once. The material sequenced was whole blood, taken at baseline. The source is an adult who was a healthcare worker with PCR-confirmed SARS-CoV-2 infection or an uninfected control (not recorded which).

CDR3 region: CAARGRNFNEKLFF. CDR3 nucleotides: TGCGCCGCAAGGGGGAGAAACTTTAATGAAAAACTGTTTTTT. This chain joins TRBV10-2 and TRBJ1-4; perhaps TRBD1 as D (6 bases). There are 14 residues in the CDR3. The V and J ends lost 11 bases and 4 bases respectively, with 17 bases between them. Germline values: CDR1 WSHSY, CDR2 SAAADI.